The clone carrying this TCR beta chain has just a few counts. The antigen is unknown. The authors extracted RNA and reverse transcribed it into cDNA as the sequencing template. Measured with immunoSEQ multiplex PCR; TCRdb has only the in-frame clones, and not every one. This table holds 7,000 to 9,500 clones, around 55% found once. This sample is drawn from a study of CD8+ T cells in alopecia areata. Study-wide findings and caveats: Scalp data also include sequences from resident alphabeta T cells of normal skin.

As part of sample collection, lesional scalp punch biopsies and peripheral blood were taken from alopecia areata patients. The specimen was skin, collected at week 0. This receptor was identified in a human donor with alopecia areata.

Here the CDR3 reads CASSREATAYNEQFF. The CDR3 DNA reads as TGTGCCAGCAGCAGGGAGGCAACGGCCTACAATGAGCAGTTCTTC. The genes are TRBV7-9 and TRBJ2-1; tentatively, D is TRBD2 (6 bases). The CDR3 loop spans 15 amino acids. Trimming took 5 bases from V and 2 from J, leaving 13 bases between them. The V gene's germline CDR1 is SEHNR and CDR2 FQNEAQ (reference sequence).